This T cell receptor beta chain was sequenced in a study of response to subunit inactivated influenza vaccine (dated by TCRdb to 2016 to 2018). Study-level background: To follow how T cells responded to a trivalent subunit inactivated influenza vaccine, the researchers relied on deep quantitative profiling of the T cell receptor repertoire.

The V end loses 0 bases and the J end loses 0 bases, and a stretch of 8 bases separates them. From the cysteine through the phenylalanine, the CDR3 covers 15 amino acids. Left in the record is the CDR3 DNA by itself, 45 bases read in frame from the first base. Per the germline V gene, MNHEY is the CDR1 and SVGEGT is the CDR2. Of note for this clonotype: What this receptor recognizes is not known. There are no base qualities to consult, and no much larger clone falls within one base.

What the work shows at the level of the full study, not this receptor alone: The authors proposed that each seasonal influenza vaccination may bring in only a limited number of new T cells.

The library was produced with RT-PCR. Sequenced using an Illumina HiSeq 2500. TCRdb took the public reads, trimmed them with fastp at Q25, ran MiXCR for clone calling and kept in-frame beta chains. One record per CDR3 amino acid sequence lists the most common genes and DNA. Recorded for this sample are roughly 700,000 distinct CDR3 sequences; around 14% of them occurred a single time. The ten largest account for 11% of the sample. The chain was built from TRBV6-2 or TRBV6-3 and TRBJ1-1, with an unclear D gene assignment. The sequenced sample was PBMCs from blood, obtained approximately 13 days after vaccination. The source of this sequence is a man aged 45-60 years who received an inactivated influenza vaccine. Donor details come from another sample of the same person, matched by shared clones. This receptor has the CDR3 CASSYSWQLNTEAFF. The DNA is TGTGCCAGCAGTTACTCCTGGCAGCTGAACACTGAAGCTTTCTTT.